These T cell receptor beta chains were read from a single sample in a study of T cell responses to AZD1222 COVID-19 vaccine. Assay: immunoSEQ multiplex PCR; the TCRdb copy retains only in-frame clones and omits some. Among roughly 200,000 clones, about 93% were seen once, and the ten largest hold about 1%. Sequenced material: peripheral blood, taken 28 days after the second dose of the MenACWY control vaccine. All receptors derive from an adult who received the MenACWY meningococcal vaccine as a control. Each CDR3 is given with its conserved first and last residue. A D gene is named only where the DNA matches it firmly. Not all rows give a size; the values are once, few, many and, for expanded clones, a class.

d_call: TRBD1; clone_size: NA; v_call: TRBV18; j_call: TRBJ1-4; cdr3_nt: TGTGCCAGCTCACAGGACAGGTCTGAAAAACTGTTTTTT; cdr3_aa: CASSQDRSEKLFF
d_call: NA; clone_size: NA; v_call: TRBV7-9; j_call: TRBJ2-5; cdr3_nt: TGTGCCAGCAGCCTTAGTGGCCAAGAGACCCAGTACTTC; cdr3_aa: CASSLSGQETQYF
d_call: TRBD1; clone_size: NA; v_call: TRBV2; j_call: TRBJ1-5; cdr3_nt: TGTGCCAGCGGTGGGACAGTCCCCAATCAGCCCCAGCATTTT; cdr3_aa: CASGGTVPNQPQHF
d_call: NA; clone_size: NA; v_call: TRBV27; j_call: TRBJ1-4; cdr3_nt: TGTGCCAGCAGTTTATTCCGGGGGGCCGGAGAAAAACTGTTTTTT; cdr3_aa: CASSLFRGAGEKLFF
d_call: TRBD2; clone_size: NA; v_call: TRBV10-2; j_call: TRBJ2-3; cdr3_nt: TGCGCCAGCAGTGAGGGTTTAGCGGGGGCCTCAGATACGCAGTATTTT; cdr3_aa: CASSEGLAGASDTQYF
d_call: NA; clone_size: NA; v_call: TRBV27; j_call: TRBJ1-1; cdr3_nt: TGTGCCAGCAGTTTATTGGGTAGGGGCCCGGCTTTCTTT; cdr3_aa: CASSLLGRGPAFF
d_call: TRBD1; clone_size: NA; v_call: TRBV3-1/TRBV3-2; j_call: TRBJ1-4; cdr3_nt: TGTGCCAGCAGCCGGTATGGACAGGGAGAGGTCGAAAAACTGTTTTTT; cdr3_aa: CASSRYGQGEVEKLFF
d_call: NA; clone_size: NA; v_call: TRBV6-5; j_call: TRBJ2-5; cdr3_nt: TGTGCCAGCAGTTACTCGGGCGGCGGGCAAGAGACCCAGTACTTC; cdr3_aa: CASSYSGGGQETQYF
d_call: NA; clone_size: NA; v_call: TRBV11-2; j_call: TRBJ2-2; cdr3_nt: TGTGCCAGCAGCTTAGAAAGGGCCGGGGAGCTGTTTTTT; cdr3_aa: CASSLERAGELFF
d_call: NA; clone_size: NA; v_call: TRBV5-4; j_call: TRBJ2-5; cdr3_nt: TGTGCCAGCAGCCGCGAGGGGGGTTGGGAGACCCAGTACTTC; cdr3_aa: CASSREGGWETQYF
d_call: NA; clone_size: few; v_call: TRBV4-2; j_call: TRBJ2-7; cdr3_nt: TGTGCCAGCAGCCAAGATTACGGGGGGCCCTACGAGCAGTACTTC; cdr3_aa: CASSQDYGGPYEQYF
d_call: NA; clone_size: NA; v_call: TRBV19; j_call: TRBJ2-7; cdr3_nt: TGTGCCACCCGGTGGGGACCCTACGAGCAGTACTTC; cdr3_aa: CATRWGPYEQYF
d_call: TRBD1; clone_size: NA; v_call: TRBV10-3; j_call: TRBJ1-2; cdr3_nt: TGTGCCATCGCGGGGACAGGGTCTTACCATGGCTACACCTTC; cdr3_aa: CAIAGTGSYHGYTF
d_call: NA; clone_size: once; v_call: TRBV6-5; j_call: TRBJ1-1; cdr3_nt: TGTGCCAGCACCGTAGGGGCGAACACTGAAGCTTTCTTT; cdr3_aa: CASTVGANTEAFF
d_call: NA; clone_size: NA; v_call: TRBV5-1; j_call: TRBJ2-1; cdr3_nt: TGCGCCAGCAGCTTCCAGGGAGCGTCGGGCAATGAGCAGTTCTTC; cdr3_aa: CASSFQGASGNEQFF
d_call: TRBD2; clone_size: NA; v_call: TRBV30; j_call: TRBJ2-1; cdr3_nt: TGTGCTTTGCACAGCGGGGGAAACTACAATGAGCAGTTCTTC; cdr3_aa: CALHSGGNYNEQFF
d_call: TRBD1; clone_size: NA; v_call: TRBV11-2; j_call: TRBJ2-7; cdr3_nt: TGTGCCAGCAGCCCCGACAGGGGCCTAACCTACGAGCAGTACTTC; cdr3_aa: CASSPDRGLTYEQYF
d_call: NA; clone_size: NA; v_call: TRBV5-1; j_call: TRBJ1-1; cdr3_nt: TGCGCCAGCAGCCCGCGGCCGCGTGGGGGCTTGGAAGCTTTCTTT; cdr3_aa: CASSPRPRGGLEAFF
d_call: NA; clone_size: NA; v_call: TRBV27; j_call: TRBJ1-3; cdr3_nt: TGTGCCAGCAGCGCCCAGGGGACTGGAAACACCATATATTTT; cdr3_aa: CASSAQGTGNTIYF
d_call: NA; clone_size: NA; v_call: TRBV28; j_call: TRBJ1-3; cdr3_nt: TGTGCCAGCAGACCCCCACAGGAGGGAAACACCATATATTTT; cdr3_aa: CASRPPQEGNTIYF
d_call: TRBD1; clone_size: NA; v_call: TRBV18; j_call: TRBJ2-5; cdr3_nt: TGTGCCAGCTCACCACGAGGGGGCATGGAGACCCAGTACTTC; cdr3_aa: CASSPRGGMETQYF
d_call: NA; clone_size: NA; v_call: TRBV27; j_call: TRBJ2-3; cdr3_nt: TGTGCCAGCAGTTTTGGGGCAGGCGTAGGTACGCAGTATTTT; cdr3_aa: CASSFGAGVGTQYF
d_call: TRBD1; clone_size: NA; v_call: TRBV19; j_call: TRBJ1-1; cdr3_nt: TGTGCCAGTAACGGGGACAGGGGAGGTAACACTGAAGCTTTCTTT; cdr3_aa: CASNGDRGGNTEAFF
d_call: TRBD1; clone_size: NA; v_call: TRBV5-1; j_call: TRBJ1-6; cdr3_nt: TGCGCCAGCAGCCGGACAGGGGATGGGTCACCCCTCCACTTT; cdr3_aa: CASSRTGDGSPLHF
d_call: NA; clone_size: NA; v_call: TRBV7-9; j_call: TRBJ1-5; cdr3_nt: TGTGCCAGCGGTGGGGCAGAGCCCCAGCATTTT; cdr3_aa: CASGGAEPQHF
d_call: NA; clone_size: NA; v_call: TRBV5-5; j_call: TRBJ2-5; cdr3_nt: TGTGCCAGCAGCCATACCAGCCGAGGGGAGACCCAGTACTTC; cdr3_aa: CASSHTSRGETQYF
d_call: NA; clone_size: once; v_call: TRBV4-3; j_call: TRBJ1-1; cdr3_nt: TGCGCCAGCAGCCAAGATATGAACACTGAAGCTTTCTTT; cdr3_aa: CASSQDMNTEAFF
d_call: NA; clone_size: NA; v_call: TRBV5-1; j_call: TRBJ2-3; cdr3_nt: TGCGCCAGCAGCTTGGCGGGGGCTCCCGGCACAGATACGCAGTATTTT; cdr3_aa: CASSLAGAPGTDTQYF
d_call: NA; clone_size: NA; v_call: TRBV7-9; j_call: TRBJ1-2; cdr3_nt: TGTGCCAGCAGCTTAATCGCGTCAGGGGAGGGCTACACCTTC; cdr3_aa: CASSLIASGEGYTF
d_call: NA; clone_size: NA; v_call: TRBV11-2; j_call: TRBJ1-1; cdr3_nt: TGTGCCGGGTCGACAACACCTTCCCCGAACACTGAAGCTTTCTTT; cdr3_aa: CAGSTTPSPNTEAFF
d_call: NA; clone_size: NA; v_call: TRBV18; j_call: TRBJ1-3; cdr3_nt: TGTGCCAGCTCACCATCCGGGACAACTGGAAACACCATATATTTT; cdr3_aa: CASSPSGTTGNTIYF
d_call: NA; clone_size: NA; v_call: TRBV6-5; j_call: TRBJ1-2; cdr3_nt: TGTGCCAGCAGTTACTCAGGGGCTCGGGTAGATGGCTACACCTTC; cdr3_aa: CASSYSGARVDGYTF
d_call: NA; clone_size: NA; v_call: TRBV13; j_call: TRBJ2-5; cdr3_nt: TGTGCCAGCAGCTCCGTACTATTGGCTCGGGAGACCCAGTACTTC; cdr3_aa: CASSSVLLARETQYF
d_call: NA; clone_size: NA; v_call: TRBV2; j_call: TRBJ1-1; cdr3_nt: TGTGCCAGCAGTGATTTTTTGGGGGAAGCTTTCTTT; cdr3_aa: CASSDFLGEAFF
d_call: TRBD1; clone_size: NA; v_call: TRBV5-1; j_call: TRBJ1-1; cdr3_nt: TGCGCCAGCAGCTTGCAGGGGACAGGGCTGAACACTGAAGCTTTCTTT; cdr3_aa: CASSLQGTGLNTEAFF
d_call: NA; clone_size: NA; v_call: TRBV2; j_call: TRBJ2-6; cdr3_nt: TGTGCCAGCAGTGAGACGAGTCCTGGGGCCAACGTCCTGACTTTC; cdr3_aa: CASSETSPGANVLTF
d_call: NA; clone_size: NA; v_call: TRBV5-4; j_call: TRBJ1-2; cdr3_nt: TGTGCCAGCAGCACCGGTAACTATGGCTACACCTTC; cdr3_aa: CASSTGNYGYTF
d_call: NA; clone_size: NA; v_call: TRBV6-1; j_call: TRBJ2-7; cdr3_nt: TGTGCCAGCAGCCTTGAGGGGCCCCCCTACGAGCAGTACTTC; cdr3_aa: CASSLEGPPYEQYF
d_call: NA; clone_size: NA; v_call: TRBV19; j_call: TRBJ1-6; cdr3_nt: TGTGCCAGTAGACCCGAGGGGAGGGCTCCGGGGAATTCACCCCTCCACTTT; cdr3_aa: CASRPEGRAPGNSPLHF
d_call: TRBD1; clone_size: few; v_call: TRBV18; j_call: TRBJ1-5; cdr3_nt: TGTGCCAGCTCACTGACAGGGGAGTATCAGCCCCAGCATTTT; cdr3_aa: CASSLTGEYQPQHF
d_call: NA; clone_size: NA; v_call: TRBV27; j_call: TRBJ1-6; cdr3_nt: TGTGCCAGCAGCCTAACTCCAGTGGGGGGTGGTTCACCCCTCCACTTT; cdr3_aa: CASSLTPVGGGSPLHF
d_call: NA; clone_size: once; v_call: TRBV27; j_call: TRBJ1-1; cdr3_nt: TGTGCCAGCAGTATCGATGGGAAGAACACTGAAGCTTTCTTT; cdr3_aa: CASSIDGKNTEAFF
d_call: TRBD2; clone_size: NA; v_call: TRBV4-1; j_call: TRBJ2-4; cdr3_nt: TGCGCCAGCAGCCAAGATAGGAGGGAGGGCTGGGACATTCAGTACTTC; cdr3_aa: CASSQDRREGWDIQYF
d_call: NA; clone_size: NA; v_call: TRBV5-1; j_call: TRBJ2-1; cdr3_nt: TGCGCCAGCAGCTTTCGGACAGAAAACAATGAGCAGTTCTTC; cdr3_aa: CASSFRTENNEQFF
d_call: NA; clone_size: NA; v_call: TRBV10-3; j_call: TRBJ1-5; cdr3_nt: TGTGCCATCAGTGGGGAGGGTATTGGCAATCAGCCCCAGCATTTT; cdr3_aa: CAISGEGIGNQPQHF
d_call: TRBD2; clone_size: NA; v_call: TRBV5-1; j_call: TRBJ2-2; cdr3_nt: TGCGCCAGCAGCCCGGGGGGAACCGGGGAGCTGTTTTTT; cdr3_aa: CASSPGGTGELFF